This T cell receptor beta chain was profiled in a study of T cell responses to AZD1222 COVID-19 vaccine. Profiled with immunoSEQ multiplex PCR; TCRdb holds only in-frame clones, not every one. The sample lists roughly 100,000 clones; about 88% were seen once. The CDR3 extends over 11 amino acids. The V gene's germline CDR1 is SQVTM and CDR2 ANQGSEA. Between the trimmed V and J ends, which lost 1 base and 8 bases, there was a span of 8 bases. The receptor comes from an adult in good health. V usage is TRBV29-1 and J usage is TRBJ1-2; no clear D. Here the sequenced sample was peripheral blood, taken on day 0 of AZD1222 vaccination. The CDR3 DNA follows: TGCAGCGTTGAAGGGGCGGAAGGCTACACCTTC. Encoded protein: CSVEGAEGYTF.